This T cell receptor (beta chain) comes out of a study of blood T cell repertoires in COVID-19. The overall study: The United States, Italy and Spain supplied acute and convalescent COVID-19 samples. The analysed material was cDNA or gDNA that came from T cells, B-cell-depleted T cells, or PBMCs.

CDR1 and CDR2 from the germline V gene are SGDLS and YYNGEE. Trimming pared 6 bases from V and 2 bases from J, leaving 13 bases between. This CDR3 has 14 amino acids. Libraries were prepared by immunoSEQ multiplex PCR; TCRdb keeps only in-frame clonotypes and omits some of them. The table has under 250,000 clones, around 78% seen once. Sequences were obtained from peripheral blood. V is TRBV9 and J is TRBJ2-3; perhaps TRBD2 as D (6 bases). The source is an older woman with active or convalescent COVID-19. The chain's CDR3 is CASNPWGDTDTQYF. The CDR3, as DNA: TGTGCCAGCAACCCCTGGGGGGACACAGATACGCAGTATTTT.